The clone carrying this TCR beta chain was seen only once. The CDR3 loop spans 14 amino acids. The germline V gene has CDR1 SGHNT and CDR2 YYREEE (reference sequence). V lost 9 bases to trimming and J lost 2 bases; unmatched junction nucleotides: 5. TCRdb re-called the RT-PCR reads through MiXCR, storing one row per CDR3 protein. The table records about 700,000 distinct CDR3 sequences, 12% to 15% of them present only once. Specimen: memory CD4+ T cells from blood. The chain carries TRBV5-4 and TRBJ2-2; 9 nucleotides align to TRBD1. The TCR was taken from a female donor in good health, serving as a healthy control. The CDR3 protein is CANGGQGNTGELFF. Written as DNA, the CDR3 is TGTGCCAATGGGGGACAGGGTAACACCGGGGAGCTGTTTTTT.